This T cell receptor beta chain was sequenced in a study of cytomegalovirus exposure and HLA in healthy donors. Whole-study findings and limits: Some public TCRs appeared in many individuals, while most sequences were rare.

As for this clone: Its target is not known.

Separate from the approximately 670-subject first cohort was the roughly 120-subject validation cohort, to which the donors belonged. Method: immunoSEQ multiplex PCR; TCRdb's copy keeps in-frame clones and lacks some. The sample carries fewer than 350,000 clones, around nine tenths recorded once. Per germline, CDR1 SGHDN and CDR2 FVKESK. Trimming pared 0 bases from V and 5 bases from J, leaving 11 bases between. This CDR3 has 14 amino acids. The chain employs TRBV14 and TRBJ2-7; no definite D call. The sequence came from a woman under 30 in good health and CMV-seronegative. Sequences were obtained from PBMCs. The CDR3 sequence is CASSQDYLGHEQYF. As DNA, the CDR3 is TGTGCCAGCAGCCAAGATTATTTGGGCCACGAGCAGTACTTC.